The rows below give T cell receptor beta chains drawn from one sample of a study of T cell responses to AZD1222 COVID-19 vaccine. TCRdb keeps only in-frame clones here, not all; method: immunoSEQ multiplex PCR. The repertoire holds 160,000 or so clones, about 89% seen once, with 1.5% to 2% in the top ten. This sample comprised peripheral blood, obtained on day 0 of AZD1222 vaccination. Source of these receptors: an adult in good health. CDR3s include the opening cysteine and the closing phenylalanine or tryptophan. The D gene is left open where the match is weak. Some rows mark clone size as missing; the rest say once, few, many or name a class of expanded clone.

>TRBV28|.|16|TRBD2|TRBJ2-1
TGTGCCAGCACTCTCGGGGGGACTCATTCCTACAATGAGCAGTTCTTC
CASTLGGTHSYNEQFF
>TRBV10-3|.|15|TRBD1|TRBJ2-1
TGTGCCATCAGTGGGGACAGGGGGCCTTACAATGAGCAGTTCTTC
CAISGDRGPYNEQFF
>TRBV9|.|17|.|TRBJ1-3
TGTGCCAGCAGCGTAGCTACGTGGCAGACCTCTGGAAACACCATATATTTT
CASSVATWQTSGNTIYF
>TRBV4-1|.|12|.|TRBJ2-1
TGCGCCAGCAGCTCAGAGATGAGAAGGTTATTCTTC
CASSSEMRRLFF
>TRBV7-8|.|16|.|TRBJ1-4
TGTGCCAGCAGCTTAAATGTGCAGCCAACTAATGAAAAACTGTTTTTT
CASSLNVQPTNEKLFF
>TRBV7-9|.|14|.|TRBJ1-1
TGTGCCAGCAGCTTAGCTGGGCCAGCTACTGAAGCTTTCTTT
CASSLAGPATEAFF
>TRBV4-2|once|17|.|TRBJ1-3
TGTGCCAGCAGTTATACGACAGTCCAGAGCTCTGGAAACACCATATATTTT
CASSYTTVQSSGNTIYF
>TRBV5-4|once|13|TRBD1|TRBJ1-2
TGTGCCAGCAGCTCCAGGACAGGGGAAGGCTACACCTTC
CASSSRTGEGYTF
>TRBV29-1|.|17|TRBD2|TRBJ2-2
TGCAGCGCCGGCGGGGGAGCTAGCGGGATAGGAACCGGGGAGCTGTTTTTT
CSAGGGASGIGTGELFF
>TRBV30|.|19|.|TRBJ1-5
TGTGCCTGGAGTGGAGTGGCATTGGGACACGACCTTGGAAATCAGCCCCAGCATTTT
CAWSGVALGHDLGNQPQHF
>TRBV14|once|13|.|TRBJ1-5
TGTGCCAGCAGCCGAGGACAGTTTTTGCCCCAGCATTTT
CASSRGQFLPQHF
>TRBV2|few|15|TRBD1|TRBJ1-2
TGTGCCAGCAGTGGAGTGACAGGGGCTAACTATGGCTACACCTTC
CASSGVTGANYGYTF
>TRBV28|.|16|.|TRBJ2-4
TGTGCCAGCAGTCCCCCTAGGGAAGTCGGCTTGAACATTCAGTACTTC
CASSPPREVGLNIQYF
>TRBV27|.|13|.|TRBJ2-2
TGTGCCAGCAGTTTTCGGTGGGCCGGGGAGCTGTTTTTT
CASSFRWAGELFF
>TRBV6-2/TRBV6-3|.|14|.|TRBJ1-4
TGTGCCAGCAGTCGACAGGCGGCTAATGAAAAACTGTTTTTT
CASSRQAANEKLFF
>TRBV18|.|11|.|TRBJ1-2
TGTGCCAGCTCCCCGGGGTATGGCTACACCTTC
CASSPGYGYTF
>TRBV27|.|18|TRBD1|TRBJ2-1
TGTGCCAGCACCCCTATGAAGACAGGGGCAACATCGTACAATGAGCAGTTCTTC
CASTPMKTGATSYNEQFF
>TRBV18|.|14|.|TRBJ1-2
TGTGCCAGCTCACCAACAGGTTCCCTCTATGGCTACACCTTC
CASSPTGSLYGYTF